These 7 T cell receptor beta chains came from one sample sequenced in a study of response to subunit inactivated influenza vaccine. TCRdb fed the RT-PCR reads into MiXCR, producing one record per CDR3 protein. The sample includes 150,000 or so distinct CDR3 sequences, about 10% of them seen just once. Sequencing used CD8+ T cells sorted from PBMCs, obtained around 25 months after vaccination. These receptors originate from a man in his fifties or sixties who received an inactivated influenza vaccine.

There are many counts of this clonotype. J is TRBJ2-2 and V is TRBV25-1; D gene ambiguous. The CDR3 is made up of 11 amino acids. The germline V gene has CDR1 MGHDK and CDR2 SYGVNS. Trimming pared 1 base from V and 9 bases from J, leaving 3 bases between. Here the CDR3 reads CASSESRELFF. Here the CDR3 DNA reads TGTGCCAGCAGTGAATCCCGGGAGCTGTTTTTT. The complete variable domain, with remaining parts taken from reference TRBV25-1 and TRBJ2-2, reads EADIYQTPRYLVIGTGKKITLECSQTMGHDKMYWYQQDPGMELHLIHYSYGVNSTEKGDLSSESTVSRIRTEHFPLTLESARPSHTSQYLCASSESRELFFGEGSRLTVL.

The V call is TRBV20-1, the J call TRBJ2-7, with TRBD2 identical over 10 bases. The CDR3 is made up of 14 amino acids. The trim removed 0 bases at V and 3 bases at J, leaving 2 bases unmatched. Germline V gene data show CDR1 as DFQATT and CDR2 as SNEGSKA (reference sequence). The CDR3 region has the DNA TGCAGTGCTAGAGATTCTAGCGGGGGCTACGAGCAGTACTTC. It codes for CSARDSSGGYEQYF.

This clonotype appeared once. The gene calls are TRBV4-3 and TRBJ2-7; 16 bases match TRBD2. This CDR3 is built from 17 residues. Germline-derived CDR1 and CDR2 are LGHNA and YSLEER. Losses at the gene ends were 4 bases for V and 4 bases for J; bases not matched to a gene: 7. The CDR3 spells CASSPGLAGGLGYEQYF. The CDR3 nucleotides read TGCGCCAGCAGCCCGGGACTAGCGGGAGGGCTGGGGTACGAGCAGTACTTC.

This clonotype was counted only a few times. V and J are TRBV28 and TRBJ2-2; 9 bases are shared with TRBD1. CDR3 length equals 15 residues. Germline V CDR1 and CDR2: MDHEN, SYDVKM. With 5 bases clipped from V and 5 bases from J, the junction kept 6 bases outside the gene matches. The CDR3: CASSRTGVLTGELFF. CDR3 DNA sequence: TGTGCCAGCAGTCGGACAGGGGTTTTGACCGGGGAGCTGTTTTTT.

This clonotype was observed a handful of times. The CDR3 is CASSHDPPGLAANEQFF. The CDR3 DNA follows: TGCGCCAGCAGCCACGACCCCCCGGGACTAGCTGCTAATGAGCAGTTCTTC. The chain joins TRBV4-3 to TRBJ2-1; 9 nucleotides line up with TRBD2. The V and J ends lost 3 bases and 7 bases, in that order; junction bases with no gene match: 13. CDR3 length: 17 residues. CDR1 LGHNA and CDR2 YSLEER come from the germline V gene.

This clonotype was seen at least ten times. The chain uses TRBV12-3 or TRBV12-4 and TRBJ2-5; 12 bases map to TRBD1. J lost 6 bases, V lost 6 bases, and 8 bases had no gene match. The CDR3 length is 15 residues. The CDR3 coding sequence is TGTGCCAGCAGCTATGGGACAGGGGGCTTGAAGACCCAGTACTTC. The encoded protein is CASSYGTGGLKTQYF.

The rearrangement links TRBV27 to TRBJ2-3; 11 nucleotides align to TRBD2. In germline, CDR1 is MNHEY, CDR2 SMNVEV (reference sequence). The CDR3 consists of 19 residues. Germline trimming cut 6 bases from V and 3 bases from J; bases unmatched to any gene: 17. The CDR3 here is CASSPMTSGTTWGTDTQYF. DNA of the CDR3: TGTGCCAGCAGCCCTATGACTAGCGGGACTACATGGGGTACAGATACGCAGTATTTT.